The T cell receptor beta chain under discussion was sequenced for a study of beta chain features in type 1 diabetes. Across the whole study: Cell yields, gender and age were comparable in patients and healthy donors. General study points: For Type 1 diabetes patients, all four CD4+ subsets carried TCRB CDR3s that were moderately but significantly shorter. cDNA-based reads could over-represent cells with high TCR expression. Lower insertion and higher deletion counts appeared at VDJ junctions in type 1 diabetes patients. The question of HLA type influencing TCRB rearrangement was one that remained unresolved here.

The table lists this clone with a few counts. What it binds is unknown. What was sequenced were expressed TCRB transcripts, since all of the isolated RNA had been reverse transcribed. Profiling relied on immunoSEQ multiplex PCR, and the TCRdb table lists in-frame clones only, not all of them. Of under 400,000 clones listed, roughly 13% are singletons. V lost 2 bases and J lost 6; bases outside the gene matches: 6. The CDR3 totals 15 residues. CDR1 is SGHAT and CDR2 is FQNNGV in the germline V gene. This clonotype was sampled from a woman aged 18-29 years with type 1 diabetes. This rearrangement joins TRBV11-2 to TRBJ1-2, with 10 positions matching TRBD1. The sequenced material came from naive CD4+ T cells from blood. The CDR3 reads CASSLKAGTGDGYTF. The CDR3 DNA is TGTGCCAGCAGCTTAAAAGCCGGGACAGGGGATGGCTACACCTTC.